This paragraph reports one TCR beta chain. Original processing methods: Using reference gene primer amplification, nucleated cell counts were estimated. Here immunoSEQ multiplex PCR was the method, and the copy in TCRdb shows in-frame clones only, minus some. V, J and clone size reflect that table, while D and trimming were determined from the DNA. The sample carries roughly 80,000 clones, about 91% recorded once. The V and J ends lost 2 bases and 4 bases respectively, with 9 bases between them. Germline lookup yields CDR1 SGHTS and CDR2 YDEGEE. This CDR3 is 14 amino acids long. The data belong to a study of blood T cell repertoires in COVID-19. Study-level background: Some COVID-19 samples were acute and others convalescent; all came from the United States, Italy and Spain.

The J gene is TRBJ1-4, the V gene TRBV5-8; no reliable D call. The receptor comes from an elderly woman with acute or convalescent COVID-19. The sequenced sample was peripheral blood. CDR3 sequence (DNA): TGTGCCAGCAGCTTTGGAGAACTTAATGAAAAACTGTTTTTT. Its protein is CASSFGELNEKLFF. Drawing the rest from reference TRBV5-8 and TRBJ1-4, the complete variable domain is EAGVTQSPTHLIKTRGQQATLRCSPISGHTSVYWYQQALGLGLQFLLWYDEGEERNRGNFPPRFSGRQFPNYSSELNVNALELEDSALYLCASSFGELNEKLFFGSGTQLSVL.